This TCR beta chain was sequenced for a study of regulatory T cells in long-lasting Graves disease. In its sample, this clonotype was seen many times. The time point here: newly diagnosed GD, antithyroid drugs for less than 3 months. Following extraction of RNA from PBMCs, that RNA was used to make the TCR library. Researchers made TCR beta libraries by using iRepertoire HTBI primers and running Arm-PCR on CDR3 regions. Each CDR3 protein is one row after TCRdb ran MiXCR on the multiplex PCR reads. The sample includes hundreds of thousands of distinct CDR3 sequences, around 17% of them seen just once. CDR3 size: 15 residues. V lost 0 bases to trimming and J lost 3 bases, with 11 bases between them. Per germline, CDR1 MNHEY and CDR2 SVGAGI. These sequences were also reported in another study, on T cells in Graves' hyperthyroidism and ophthalmopathy.

The TCR was taken from a man aged 35-49 years with Graves disease. The J gene is TRBJ1-2, the V gene TRBV6-5, with D uncertain. The sample consisted of peripheral blood mononuclear cells (PBMCs), taken at new diagnosis, from a patient treated with antithyroid drugs. The CDR3 sequence is CASSYSMGSHYGYTF. The CDR3, as DNA: TGTGCCAGCAGTTACTCGATGGGTAGCCACTATGGCTACACCTTC.